The 5 T cell receptor beta chains presented below share a single source sample, sequenced in a study of blood T cell repertoires in COVID-19. The data were produced by immunoSEQ multiplex PCR, yet TCRdb's version contains in-frame clones alone and is incomplete. This sample yields around 110,000 clones, of which roughly 85% are seen a single time; 2% to 2.5% belongs to the top ten. Sequencing used peripheral blood. These receptors came from a man aged 25 to 40 with acute or convalescent COVID-19.

V and J are TRBV6-6 and TRBJ1-2; no reliable D call. Trimming left V 2 bases short and J 0 bases short, with 7 bases between. The germline V gene encodes CDR1 MNHNY and CDR2 SVGAGI (reference sequence). This CDR3 comprises 14 residues. For the CDR3, the DNA is TGTGCCAGCAGTTACCGTCCGTCTAACTATGGCTACACCTTC. This gives the protein CASSYRPSNYGYTF.

The rearrangement joins TRBV7-9 to TRBJ1-4; 11 bases fit TRBD1. The V gene's germline CDR1 is SEHNR and CDR2 FQNEAQ (reference sequence). CDR3 length: 19 amino acids. V dropped 5 bases and J dropped 6; count of bases not matched to a gene: 17. CDR3 sequence reads: CASSPSPGTGGPGDEKLFF. DNA for the CDR3: TGTGCCAGCAGCCCGTCGCCCGGGACAGGGGGACCGGGGGATGAAAAACTGTTTTTT.

This clone was seen more than once but under ten times. The rearrangement uses TRBV10-3 and TRBJ1-1; D not certain. From germline, CDR1 is ENHRY and CDR2 SYGVKD. Trimming took off 8 bases at V and 8 bases at J, with 21 bases between the two ends. The CDR3 extends over 14 amino acids. For the CDR3, the DNA is TGTGCCATCGGGCGCCCGGGAAGTAGCTCCGAAGCTTTCTTT. It yields the protein CAIGRPGSSSEAFF.

J is TRBJ1-1 and V is TRBV19; D is unresolved. Germline V gene lookup returns CDR1 LNHDA and CDR2 SQIVND (reference sequence). V lost 7 bases to trimming and J lost 3 bases, with 15 bases between them. The CDR3 is 14 amino acids. The CDR3 bases are TGTGCCAGTATTCTCGGAGGGCAGTACACTGAAGCTTTCTTT. Translating gives CASILGGQYTEAFF.

This clone has more than one count but fewer than ten. This chain uses TRBV5-8 with TRBJ1-2, with D possibly being TRBD1 (5 bases). The CDR3 is made up of 14 amino acids. The V and J ends lost 3 bases and 1 base respectively, with 10 bases between them. Germline CDR1 reads SGHTS; CDR2 reads YDEGEE. The CDR3 sequence: CASSYADSNYGYTF. CDR3 nucleotides: TGTGCCAGCAGCTACGCAGACAGTAACTATGGCTACACCTTC. The variable domain in full, with the rest retrieved from reference TRBV5-8 and TRBJ1-2, is EAGVTQSPTHLIKTRGQQATLRCSPISGHTSVYWYQQALGLGLQFLLWYDEGEERNRGNFPPRFSGRQFPNYSSELNVNALELEDSALYLCASSYADSNYGYTFGSGTRLTVV.